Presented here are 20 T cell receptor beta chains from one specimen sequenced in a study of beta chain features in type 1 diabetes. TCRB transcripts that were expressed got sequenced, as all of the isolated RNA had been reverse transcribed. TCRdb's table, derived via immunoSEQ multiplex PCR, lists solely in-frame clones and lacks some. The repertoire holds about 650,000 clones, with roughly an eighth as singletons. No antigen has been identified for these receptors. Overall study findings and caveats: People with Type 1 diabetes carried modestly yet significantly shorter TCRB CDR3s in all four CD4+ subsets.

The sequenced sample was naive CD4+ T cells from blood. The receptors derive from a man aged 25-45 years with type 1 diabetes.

CDR3 protein: CASSVAERVRGTGELFF. The CDR3, as DNA: TGTGCCAGCAGCGTAGCTGAAAGGGTCCGAGGCACCGGGGAGCTGTTTTTT. The chain carries TRBV9 and TRBJ2-2, with no clear D. The CDR3 totals 17 residues. Trimming stripped 0 bases from V and 4 bases from J, with 16 bases between. Germline V gene lookup returns CDR1 SGDLS and CDR2 YYNGEE.

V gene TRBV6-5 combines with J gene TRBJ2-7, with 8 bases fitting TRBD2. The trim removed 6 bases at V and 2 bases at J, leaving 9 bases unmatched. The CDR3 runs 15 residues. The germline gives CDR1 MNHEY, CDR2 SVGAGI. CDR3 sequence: CASSTLPGGAYEQYF. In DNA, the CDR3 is TGTGCCAGCAGCACACTGCCCGGGGGGGCCTACGAGCAGTACTTC.

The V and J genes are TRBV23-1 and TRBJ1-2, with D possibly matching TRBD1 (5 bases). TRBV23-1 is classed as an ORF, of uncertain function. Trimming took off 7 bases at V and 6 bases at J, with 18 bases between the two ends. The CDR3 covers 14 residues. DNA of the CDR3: TGCGCCAGCATTTCTGGGGGTTTTTGGGATGGCTACACCTTC. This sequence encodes CASISGGFWDGYTF.

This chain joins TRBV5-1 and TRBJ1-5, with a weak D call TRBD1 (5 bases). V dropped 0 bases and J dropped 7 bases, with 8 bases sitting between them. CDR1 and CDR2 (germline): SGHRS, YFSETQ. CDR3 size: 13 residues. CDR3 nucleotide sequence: TGCGCCAGCAGCTTGGGTGGGGCGCAGCCCCAGCATTTT. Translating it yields CASSLGGAQPQHF.

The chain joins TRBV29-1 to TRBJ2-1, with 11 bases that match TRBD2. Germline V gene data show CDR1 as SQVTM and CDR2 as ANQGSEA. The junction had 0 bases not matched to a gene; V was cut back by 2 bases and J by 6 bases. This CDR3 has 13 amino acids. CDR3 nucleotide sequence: TGCAGCGTTGAAACTAGCGGGGGCAATGAGCAGTTCTTC. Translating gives CSVETSGGNEQFF.

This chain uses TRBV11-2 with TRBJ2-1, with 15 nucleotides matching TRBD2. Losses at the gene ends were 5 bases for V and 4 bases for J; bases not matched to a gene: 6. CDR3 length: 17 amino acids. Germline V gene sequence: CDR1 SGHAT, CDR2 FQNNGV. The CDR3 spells CASSPRTSGGAYNEQFF. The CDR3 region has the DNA TGTGCCAGCAGCCCCCGGACTAGCGGGGGGGCATACAATGAGCAGTTCTTC.

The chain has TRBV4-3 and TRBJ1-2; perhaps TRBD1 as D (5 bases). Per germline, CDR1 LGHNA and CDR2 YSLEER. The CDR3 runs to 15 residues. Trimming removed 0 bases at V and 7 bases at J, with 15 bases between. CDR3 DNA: TGCGCCAGCAGCCAAGAGGCCGGGACCCGCTCTGGCTACACCTTC. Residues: CASSQEAGTRSGYTF.

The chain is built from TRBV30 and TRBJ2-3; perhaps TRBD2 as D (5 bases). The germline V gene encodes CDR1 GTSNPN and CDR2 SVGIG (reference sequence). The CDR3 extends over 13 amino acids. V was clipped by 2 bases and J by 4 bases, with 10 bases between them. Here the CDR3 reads CAWSSSGADTQYF. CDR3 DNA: TGTGCCTGGAGTTCCTCCGGGGCAGATACGCAGTATTTT.

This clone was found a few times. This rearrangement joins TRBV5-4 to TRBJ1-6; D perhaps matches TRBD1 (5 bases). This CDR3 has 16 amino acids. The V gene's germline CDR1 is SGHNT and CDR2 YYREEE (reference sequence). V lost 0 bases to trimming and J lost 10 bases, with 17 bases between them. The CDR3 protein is CASSLAGTEFGSPLHF. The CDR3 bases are TGTGCCAGCAGCTTGGCCGGGACGGAGTTTGGATCACCCCTCCACTTT.

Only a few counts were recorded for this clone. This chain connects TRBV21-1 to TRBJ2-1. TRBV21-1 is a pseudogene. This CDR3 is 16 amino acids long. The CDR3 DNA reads TGTGCCACCCCCTTTTTGGACGGGTCAAACTACAATGAGCAGTTCTTC. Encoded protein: CATPFLDGSNYNEQFF.

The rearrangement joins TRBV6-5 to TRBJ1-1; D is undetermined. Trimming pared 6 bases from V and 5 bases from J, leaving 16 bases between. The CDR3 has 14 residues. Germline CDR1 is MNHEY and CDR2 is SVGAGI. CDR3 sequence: CASRILLLGTEAFF. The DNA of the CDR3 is TGTGCCAGCAGGATTTTACTTCTGGGGACTGAAGCTTTCTTT.

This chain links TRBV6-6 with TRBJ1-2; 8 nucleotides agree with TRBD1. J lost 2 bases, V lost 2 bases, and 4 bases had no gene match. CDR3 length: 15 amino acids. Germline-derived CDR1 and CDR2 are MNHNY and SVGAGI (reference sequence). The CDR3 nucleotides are TGTGCCAGCAGTTACGGCAGGGGGCTAAACTATGGCTACACCTTC. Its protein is CASSYGRGLNYGYTF.

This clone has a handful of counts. The DNA of the CDR3 is TGCGCCAGCAGTAGCGGGGTTGGTCAGCCCCAGCATTTT. This codes for CASSSGVGQPQHF. The chain joins TRBV5-1 to TRBJ1-5; no firm D call. There are 13 residues in the CDR3. Trimming took off 5 bases at V and 6 bases at J, with 12 bases between the two ends. Germline V gene data show CDR1 as SGHRS and CDR2 as YFSETQ.

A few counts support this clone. CDR3 DNA sequence: TGTGCCAGCAGTCCCCCCAGGGGGCCCACTGAAGCTTTCTTT. It is translated as CASSPPRGPTEAFF. The rearrangement joins TRBV7-2 to TRBJ1-1; 8 nucleotides line up with TRBD1. Trimming at V came to 6 bases and at J to 4 bases, leaving 7 bases not matched to a gene. The CDR3 extends over 14 amino acids. Per the germline V gene, CDR1 is SGHTA and CDR2 is FQGNSA.

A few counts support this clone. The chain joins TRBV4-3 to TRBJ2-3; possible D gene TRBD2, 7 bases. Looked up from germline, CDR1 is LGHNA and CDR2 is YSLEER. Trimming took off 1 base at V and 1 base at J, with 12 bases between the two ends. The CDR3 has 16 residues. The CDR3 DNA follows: TGCGCCAGCAGCCAAGGCCAAGGGGGGGGCACAGATACGCAGTATTTT. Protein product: CASSQGQGGGTDTQYF.

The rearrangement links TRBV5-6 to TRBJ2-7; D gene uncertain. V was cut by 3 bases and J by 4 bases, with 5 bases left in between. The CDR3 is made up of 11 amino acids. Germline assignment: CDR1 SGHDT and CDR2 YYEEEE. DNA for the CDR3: TGTGCCAGCAGCTCTCAATACGAGCAGTACTTC. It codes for CASSSQYEQYF.

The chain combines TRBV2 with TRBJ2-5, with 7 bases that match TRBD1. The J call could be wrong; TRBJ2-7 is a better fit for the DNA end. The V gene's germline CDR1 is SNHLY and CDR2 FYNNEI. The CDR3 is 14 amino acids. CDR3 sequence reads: CASSFDRESYEQYF. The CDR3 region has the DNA TGTGCCAGCAGCTTTGACAGGGAGAGCTACGAGCAGTACTTC.

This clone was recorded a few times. The CDR3 spells CASSLDRERSPLHF. The CDR3 DNA reads TGTGCCAGCAGCTTGGACAGGGAAAGGTCACCCCTCCACTTT. The chain is built from TRBV5-4 and TRBJ1-6; D may be TRBD1 (6 bases). The CDR3 is made up of 14 amino acids. V lost 0 bases to trimming and J lost 10 bases, with 11 bases between them. CDR1 and CDR2 from the germline V gene are SGHNT and YYREEE (reference sequence).

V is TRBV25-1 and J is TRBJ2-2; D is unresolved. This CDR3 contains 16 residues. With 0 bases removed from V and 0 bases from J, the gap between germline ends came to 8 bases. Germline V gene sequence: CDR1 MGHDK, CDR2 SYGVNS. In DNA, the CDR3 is TGTGCCAGCAGTGAATATCGTCTATCGAACACCGGGGAGCTGTTTTTT. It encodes CASSEYRLSNTGELFF.

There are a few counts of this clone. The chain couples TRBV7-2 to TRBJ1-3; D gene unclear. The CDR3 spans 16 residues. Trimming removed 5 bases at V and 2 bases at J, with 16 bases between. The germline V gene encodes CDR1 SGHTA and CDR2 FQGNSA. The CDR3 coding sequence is TGTGCCAGCAGCCTCCACACCCGGGGAGCTGGAAACACCATATATTTT. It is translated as CASSLHTRGAGNTIYF.